The next 4 T cell receptor beta chains were all read from a single sample in a study of cytomegalovirus exposure and HLA in healthy donors. Both 60 Vbeta primers and 13 Jbeta primers went into the PCR. Profiling relied on immunoSEQ multiplex PCR, and the TCRdb table lists in-frame clones only, not all of them. The top ten clones hold under 5.5% of a sample with about 140,000 clones, roughly 80% of them seen once. Sequencing was performed on PBMCs. The receptors were gathered from a woman aged 45 to 65 in good health and CMV-seronegative.

The chain couples TRBV5-4 to TRBJ1-2; 9 nucleotides match TRBD1. The germline CDR1 and CDR2 sequences are SGHNT and YYREEE (reference sequence). The J segment lost 3 bases and the V segment lost 5 bases, leaving 2 bases of the junction unmatched. The CDR3 length is 13 residues. CDR3 sequence: CASSRDRDYGYTF. CDR3 coding DNA: TGTGCCAGCAGTAGGGACAGGGACTATGGCTACACCTTC. The full variable domain, its missing parts supplied by reference TRBV5-4 and TRBJ1-2, is ETGVTQSPTHLIKTRGQQVTLRCSSQSGHNTVSWYQQALGQGPQFIFQYYREEENGRGNFPPRFSGLQFPNYSSELNVNALELDDSALYLCASSRDRDYGYTFGSGTRLTVV.

The rearrangement joins TRBV7-2 to TRBJ2-7, with 8 bases lining up with TRBD2. The CDR3 sequence is 14 residues long. Germline V gives CDR1 SGHTA, CDR2 FQGNSA. The V segment lost 1 base and the J segment 5 bases; nucleotides outside the gene matches: 4. The CDR3 region is CASSLDSGVNEQYF. DNA of the CDR3: TGTGCCAGCAGCTTAGATAGCGGGGTCAACGAGCAGTACTTC. The full variable domain, its missing parts supplied by reference TRBV7-2 and TRBJ2-7, is GAGVSQSPSNKVTEKGKDVELRCDPISGHTALYWYRQSLGQGLEFLIYFQGNSAPDKSGLPSDRFSAERTGGSVSTLTIQRTQQEDSAVYLCASSLDSGVNEQYFGPGTRLTVT.

This chain links TRBV5-8 with TRBJ2-3, with a possible D match to TRBD2 (5 bases). This CDR3 is built from 15 residues. Germline-derived CDR1 and CDR2 are SGHTS and YDEGEE. V gave up 4 bases and J gave up 0 bases, with 12 bases separating them. The CDR3 sequence is CASSPGSASTDTQYF. The CDR3 nucleotides are TGTGCCAGCAGCCCGGGTAGCGCTAGCACAGATACGCAGTATTTT.

The chain links TRBV7-9 to TRBJ2-5, with TRBD2 matching 14 bases. Unmatched junction bases numbered 12, after V lost 8 bases and J lost 4 bases. This CDR3 is built from 17 residues. In germline, CDR1 is SEHNR, CDR2 FQNEAQ (reference sequence). The CDR3, as DNA: TGTGCCAGCGTACTCTGGACTAGCGGGGGGACACGAGAGACCCAGTACTTC. As protein: CASVLWTSGGTRETQYF.